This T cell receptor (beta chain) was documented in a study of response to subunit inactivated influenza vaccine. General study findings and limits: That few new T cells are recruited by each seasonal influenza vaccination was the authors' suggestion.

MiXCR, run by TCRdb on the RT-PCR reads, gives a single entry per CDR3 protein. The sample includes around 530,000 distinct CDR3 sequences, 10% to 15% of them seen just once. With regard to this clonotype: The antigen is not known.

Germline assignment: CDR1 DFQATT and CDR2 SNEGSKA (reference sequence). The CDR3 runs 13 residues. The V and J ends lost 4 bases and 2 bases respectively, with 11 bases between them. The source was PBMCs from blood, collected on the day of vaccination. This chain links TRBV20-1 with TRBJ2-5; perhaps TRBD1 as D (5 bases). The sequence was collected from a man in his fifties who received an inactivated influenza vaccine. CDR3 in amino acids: CSANHDSQETQYF. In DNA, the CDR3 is TGCAGTGCTAACCACGACAGTCAAGAGACCCAGTACTTC.